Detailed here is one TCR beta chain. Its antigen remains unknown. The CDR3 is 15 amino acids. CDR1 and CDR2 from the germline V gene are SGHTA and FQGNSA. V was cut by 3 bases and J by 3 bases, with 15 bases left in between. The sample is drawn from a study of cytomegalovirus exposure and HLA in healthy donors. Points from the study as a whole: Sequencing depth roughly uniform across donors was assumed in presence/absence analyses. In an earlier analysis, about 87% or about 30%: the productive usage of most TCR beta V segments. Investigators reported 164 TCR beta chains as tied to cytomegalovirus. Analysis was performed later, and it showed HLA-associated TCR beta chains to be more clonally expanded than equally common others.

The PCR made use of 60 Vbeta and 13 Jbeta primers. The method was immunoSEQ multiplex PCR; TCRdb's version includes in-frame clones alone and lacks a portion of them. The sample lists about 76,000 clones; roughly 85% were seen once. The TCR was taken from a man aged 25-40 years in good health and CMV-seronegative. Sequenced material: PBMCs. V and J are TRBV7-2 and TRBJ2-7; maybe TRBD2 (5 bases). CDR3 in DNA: TGTGCCAGCAGCTTGGCTCGCGGGCCCTTCTACGAGCAGTACTTC. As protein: CASSLARGPFYEQYF.